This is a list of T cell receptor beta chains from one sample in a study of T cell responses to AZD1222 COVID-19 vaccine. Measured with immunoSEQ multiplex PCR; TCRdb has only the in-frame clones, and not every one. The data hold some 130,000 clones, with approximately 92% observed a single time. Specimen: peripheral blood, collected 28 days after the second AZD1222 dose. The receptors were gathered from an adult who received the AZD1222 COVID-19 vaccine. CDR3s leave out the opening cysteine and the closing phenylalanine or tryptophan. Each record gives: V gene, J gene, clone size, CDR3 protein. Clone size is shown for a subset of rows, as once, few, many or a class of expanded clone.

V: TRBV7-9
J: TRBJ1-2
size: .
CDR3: ASSLDYGGGGYT

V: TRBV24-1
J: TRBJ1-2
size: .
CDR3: ATSGDRDAGYT

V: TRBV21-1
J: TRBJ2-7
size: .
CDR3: ASSKARRGGGTYEQY

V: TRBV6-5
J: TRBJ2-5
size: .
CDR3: ATPQQGGFLGTQY

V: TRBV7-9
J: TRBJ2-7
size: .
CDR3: ASSPNRGTYEQY

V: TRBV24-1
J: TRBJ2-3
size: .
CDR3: ATSDQLASDTQY

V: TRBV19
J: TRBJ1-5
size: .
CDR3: ASSIGVDNQPQH

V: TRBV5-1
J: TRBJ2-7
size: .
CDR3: ASSLGSSYEQY

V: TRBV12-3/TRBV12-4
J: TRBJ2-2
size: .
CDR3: ASRTGGAGELF

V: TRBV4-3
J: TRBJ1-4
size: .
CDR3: ASSQEIAYNEKLF

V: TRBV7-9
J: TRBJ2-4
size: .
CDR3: ASSLRDSRNIQY

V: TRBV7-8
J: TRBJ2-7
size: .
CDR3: ASSSRGQSYEQY

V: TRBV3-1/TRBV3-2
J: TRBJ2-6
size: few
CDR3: ASSRTFENRGLGANVLT

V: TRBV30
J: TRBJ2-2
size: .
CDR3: AWSRGGTNTGELF